This T cell receptor beta chain derives from a study of Ad26.COV2.S vaccination and SARS-CoV-2 variants. Study-level background: A COV1001 Ad26.COV2.S trial-arm participant provided the sample. Study outcomes and limitations: Participants in the vaccine arm had higher spike-specific TCR breadth; placebo recipients had lower. Researchers cautioned that TCR breadth and depth analyses may have underestimated total T cell responses.

The method was immunoSEQ multiplex PCR; TCRdb's version includes in-frame clones alone and lacks a portion of them. The data contain under 400,000 clones, around 86% of them singletons. Remarks on this clone: Its matching antigen is unknown.

This CDR3 has 15 amino acids. V shed 3 bases and J 3 bases; nucleotides not matched to a gene: 4. The V gene's germline CDR1 is ENHRY and CDR2 SYGVKD. Described treatment: approximately 18 received Ad26.COV2.S at low or high dose, single or two shots; roughly five received placebo; per-sample allocation not given. The samples date from day 63 after the first vaccine or placebo injection. The chain recombines TRBV10-3 with TRBJ1-5; TRBD1 matches 8 bases. The TCR sequence derives from a person aged 18-60 years who received the Ad26.COV2.S COVID-19 vaccine or a placebo. Sequenced material: peripheral blood, taken in a trial of Ad26.COV2.S vaccine versus placebo. The CDR3 sequence is CAISDLDRDNQPQHF. The CDR3 DNA sequence: TGTGCCATCAGTGACTTGGACAGGGACAATCAGCCCCAGCATTTT.